Detailed here is one T cell receptor (beta chain). Its antigen remains unknown. V was shortened by 1 base and J by 7 bases, with 14 bases between the two germline ends. The length of the CDR3 is 14 residues. Germline CDR1 is SGHTA and CDR2 is FQGNSA. The data were obtained in a study of shared clonotypes between healthy human individuals. Study background: The plates for each donor numbered three CD4 naive, three CD4 memory, two CD8 naive and one CD8 memory. Regarding the study as a whole: Naive CD4 clonotypes were shared across a few donors at approximately 5.3%.

Every subset had its genomic DNA shared out evenly among several immunoSEQ plates. Replicate PCRs for sorted subsets used 200 to 250 ng DNA; this equaled some 30,000 T cell genomes. Assay: immunoSEQ multiplex PCR; the TCRdb copy retains only in-frame clones and omits some. The data show 550,000 to 700,000 clones, about 80% seen once. The chain joins TRBV7-2 to TRBJ2-7; no clear D. Material: memory CD4+ T cells sorted from blood. The subset here: CD45RA-negative fraction. The TCR sequence derives from a woman aged 25-40 years in good health. The CDR3 loop reads CASSLGAGWQEQYF. The CDR3 DNA sequence: TGTGCCAGCAGCTTAGGGGCTGGGTGGCAGGAGCAGTACTTC.